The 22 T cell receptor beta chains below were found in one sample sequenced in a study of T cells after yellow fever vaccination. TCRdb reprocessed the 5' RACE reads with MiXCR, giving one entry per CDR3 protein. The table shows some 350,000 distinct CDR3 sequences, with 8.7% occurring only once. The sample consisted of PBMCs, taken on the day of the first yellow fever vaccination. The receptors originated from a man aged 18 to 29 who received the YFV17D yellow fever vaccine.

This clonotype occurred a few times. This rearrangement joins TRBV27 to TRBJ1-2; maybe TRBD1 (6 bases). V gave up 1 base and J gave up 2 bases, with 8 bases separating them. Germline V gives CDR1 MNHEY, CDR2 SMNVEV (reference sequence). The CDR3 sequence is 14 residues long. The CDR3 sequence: CASSLWGPNYGYTF. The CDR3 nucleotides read TGTGCCAGCAGTTTATGGGGGCCGAACTATGGCTACACCTTC.

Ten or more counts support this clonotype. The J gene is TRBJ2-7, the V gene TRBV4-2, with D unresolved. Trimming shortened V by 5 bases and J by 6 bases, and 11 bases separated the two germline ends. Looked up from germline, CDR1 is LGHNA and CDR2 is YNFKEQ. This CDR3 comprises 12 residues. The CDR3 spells CASSYSSGEQYF. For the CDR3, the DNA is TGTGCCAGCAGCTATTCGTCGGGCGAGCAGTACTTC.

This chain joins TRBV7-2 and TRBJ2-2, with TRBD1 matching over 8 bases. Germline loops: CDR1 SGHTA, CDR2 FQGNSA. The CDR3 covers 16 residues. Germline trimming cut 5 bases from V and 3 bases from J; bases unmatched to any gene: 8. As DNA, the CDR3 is TGTGCCAGCAGCCGGGGAAGGACAGGGTACACCGGGGAGCTGTTTTTT. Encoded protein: CASSRGRTGYTGELFF.

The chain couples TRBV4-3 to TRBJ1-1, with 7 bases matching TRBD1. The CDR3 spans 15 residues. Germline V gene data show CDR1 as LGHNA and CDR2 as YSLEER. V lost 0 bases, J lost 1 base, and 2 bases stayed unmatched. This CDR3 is CASSQEKGANTEAFF. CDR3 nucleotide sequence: TGCGCCAGCAGCCAAGAGAAGGGGGCGAACACTGAAGCTTTCTTT.

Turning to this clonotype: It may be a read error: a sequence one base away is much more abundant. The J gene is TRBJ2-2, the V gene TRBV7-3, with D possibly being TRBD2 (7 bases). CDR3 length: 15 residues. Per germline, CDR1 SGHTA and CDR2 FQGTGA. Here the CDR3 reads CASSSSSGGTGEQFF. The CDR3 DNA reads TGTGCCAGCAGCTCATCGTCGGGGGGCACCGGGGAGCAGTTTTTT.

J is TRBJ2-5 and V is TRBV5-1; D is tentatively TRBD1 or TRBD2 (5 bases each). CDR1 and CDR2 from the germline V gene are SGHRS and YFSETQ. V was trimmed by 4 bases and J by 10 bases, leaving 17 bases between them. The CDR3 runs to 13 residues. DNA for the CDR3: TGCGCCAGCAGCATCGGGGCGACCAGCGGCCAGTACTTC. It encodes CASSIGATSGQYF.

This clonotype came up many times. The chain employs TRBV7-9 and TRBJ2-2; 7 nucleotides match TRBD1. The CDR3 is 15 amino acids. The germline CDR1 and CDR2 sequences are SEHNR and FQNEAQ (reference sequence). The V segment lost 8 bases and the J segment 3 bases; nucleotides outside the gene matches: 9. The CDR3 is CASATRQGDTGELFF. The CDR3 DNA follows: TGTGCCAGCGCTACGAGACAGGGTGACACCGGGGAGCTGTTTTTT.

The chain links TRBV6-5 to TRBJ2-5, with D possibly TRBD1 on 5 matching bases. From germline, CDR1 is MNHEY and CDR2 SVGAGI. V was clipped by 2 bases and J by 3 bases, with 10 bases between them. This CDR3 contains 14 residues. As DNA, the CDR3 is TGTGCCAGCAGTTACAACGCAGGGAAAGAGACCCAGTACTTC. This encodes CASSYNAGKETQYF.

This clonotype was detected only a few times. The CDR3 region is CASSLQRGETDTQYF. In DNA form, the CDR3 reads TGTGCCAGCAGCTTACAGCGGGGGGAAACAGATACGCAGTATTTT. This chain joins TRBV7-2 and TRBJ2-3, with 9 bases identical to TRBD2. Germline V gives CDR1 SGHTA, CDR2 FQGNSA. J lost 3 bases, V lost 2 bases, and 3 bases had no gene match. This CDR3 contains 15 residues.

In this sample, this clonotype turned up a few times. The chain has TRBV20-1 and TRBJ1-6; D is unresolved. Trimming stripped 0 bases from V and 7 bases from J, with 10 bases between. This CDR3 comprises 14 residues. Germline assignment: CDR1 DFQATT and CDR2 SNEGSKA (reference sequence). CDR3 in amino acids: CSARDLTRNSPLHF. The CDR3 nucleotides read TGCAGTGCTAGAGATCTCACCAGGAATTCACCCCTCCACTTT.

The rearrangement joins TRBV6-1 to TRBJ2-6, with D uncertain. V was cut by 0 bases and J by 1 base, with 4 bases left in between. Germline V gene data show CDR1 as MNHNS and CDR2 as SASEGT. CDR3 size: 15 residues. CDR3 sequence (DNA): TGTGCCAGCAGTGAAGCAGGGTCTGGGGCCAACGTCCTGACTTTC. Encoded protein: CASSEAGSGANVLTF.

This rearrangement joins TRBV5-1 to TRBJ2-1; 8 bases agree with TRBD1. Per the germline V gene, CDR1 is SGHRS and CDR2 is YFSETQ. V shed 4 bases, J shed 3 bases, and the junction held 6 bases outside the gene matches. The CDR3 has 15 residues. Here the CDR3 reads CASSPQGADYNEQFF. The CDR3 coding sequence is TGCGCCAGCAGCCCCCAGGGGGCGGACTACAATGAGCAGTTCTTC.

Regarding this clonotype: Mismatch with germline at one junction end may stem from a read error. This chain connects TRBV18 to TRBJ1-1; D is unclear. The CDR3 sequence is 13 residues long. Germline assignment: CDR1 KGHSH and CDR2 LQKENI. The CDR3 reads CAGSPDVNTEAFF. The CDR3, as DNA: TGTGCCGGCTCACCTGACGTGAACACTGAAGCTTTCTTT.

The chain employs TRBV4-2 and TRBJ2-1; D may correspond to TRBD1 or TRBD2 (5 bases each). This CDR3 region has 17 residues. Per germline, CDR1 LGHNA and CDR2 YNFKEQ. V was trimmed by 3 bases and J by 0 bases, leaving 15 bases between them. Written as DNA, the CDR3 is TGTGCCAGCAGCCAGGGACCCGGGGTCTTCTCCTACAATGAGCAGTTCTTC. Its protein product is CASSQGPGVFSYNEQFF.

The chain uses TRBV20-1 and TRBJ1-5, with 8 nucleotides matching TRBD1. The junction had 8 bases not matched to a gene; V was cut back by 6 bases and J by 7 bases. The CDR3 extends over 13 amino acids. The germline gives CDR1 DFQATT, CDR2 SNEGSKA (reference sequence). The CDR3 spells CSAPRQGRQPQHF. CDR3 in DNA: TGCAGTGCCCCTAGACAGGGGCGGCAGCCCCAGCATTTT.

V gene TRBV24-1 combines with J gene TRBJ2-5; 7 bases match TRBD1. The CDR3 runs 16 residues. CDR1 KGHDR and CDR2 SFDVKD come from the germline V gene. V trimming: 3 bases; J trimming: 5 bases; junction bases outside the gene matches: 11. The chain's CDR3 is CATSDPRQGVMETQYF. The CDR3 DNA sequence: TGTGCCACCAGTGATCCGAGACAGGGAGTGATGGAGACCCAGTACTTC.

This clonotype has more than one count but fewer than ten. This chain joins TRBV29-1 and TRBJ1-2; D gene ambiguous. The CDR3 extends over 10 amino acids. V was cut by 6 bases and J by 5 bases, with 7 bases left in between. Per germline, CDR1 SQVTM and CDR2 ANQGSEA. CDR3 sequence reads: CSVRQYGYTF. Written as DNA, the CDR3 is TGCAGCGTCAGGCAATATGGCTACACCTTC.

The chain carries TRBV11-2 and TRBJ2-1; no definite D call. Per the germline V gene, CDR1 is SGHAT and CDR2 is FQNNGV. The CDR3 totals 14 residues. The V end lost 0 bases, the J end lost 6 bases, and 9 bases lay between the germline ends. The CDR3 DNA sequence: TGTGCCAGCAGCTTAGATCAAGATAGCAATGAGCAGTTCTTC. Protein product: CASSLDQDSNEQFF.

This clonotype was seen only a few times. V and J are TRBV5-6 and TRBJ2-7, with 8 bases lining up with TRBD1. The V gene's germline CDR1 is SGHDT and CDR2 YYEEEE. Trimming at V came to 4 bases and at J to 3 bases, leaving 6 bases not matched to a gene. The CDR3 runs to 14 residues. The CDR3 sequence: CASSTPGTGYEQYV. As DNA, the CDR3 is TGTGCCAGCAGCACACCCGGGACAGGCTACGAGCAGTACGTC.

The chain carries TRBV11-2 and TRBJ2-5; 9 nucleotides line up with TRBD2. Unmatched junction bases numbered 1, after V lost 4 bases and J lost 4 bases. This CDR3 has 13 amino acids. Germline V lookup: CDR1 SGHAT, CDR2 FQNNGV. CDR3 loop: CASSSAGGETQYF. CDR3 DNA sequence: TGTGCCAGCAGCTCAGCGGGGGGAGAGACCCAGTACTTC.

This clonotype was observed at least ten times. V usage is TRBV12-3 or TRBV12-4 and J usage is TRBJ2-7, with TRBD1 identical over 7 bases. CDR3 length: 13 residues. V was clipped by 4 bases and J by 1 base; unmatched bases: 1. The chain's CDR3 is CASSWGQSYEQYF. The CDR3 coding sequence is TGTGCCAGCAGTTGGGGACAGTCCTACGAGCAGTACTTC.

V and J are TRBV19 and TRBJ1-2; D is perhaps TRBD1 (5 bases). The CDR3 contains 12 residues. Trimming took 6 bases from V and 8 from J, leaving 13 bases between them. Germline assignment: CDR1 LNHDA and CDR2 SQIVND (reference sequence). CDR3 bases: TGTGCCAGTAGGCAGGGCGGTGAAGGCTACACCTTC. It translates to CASRQGGEGYTF.